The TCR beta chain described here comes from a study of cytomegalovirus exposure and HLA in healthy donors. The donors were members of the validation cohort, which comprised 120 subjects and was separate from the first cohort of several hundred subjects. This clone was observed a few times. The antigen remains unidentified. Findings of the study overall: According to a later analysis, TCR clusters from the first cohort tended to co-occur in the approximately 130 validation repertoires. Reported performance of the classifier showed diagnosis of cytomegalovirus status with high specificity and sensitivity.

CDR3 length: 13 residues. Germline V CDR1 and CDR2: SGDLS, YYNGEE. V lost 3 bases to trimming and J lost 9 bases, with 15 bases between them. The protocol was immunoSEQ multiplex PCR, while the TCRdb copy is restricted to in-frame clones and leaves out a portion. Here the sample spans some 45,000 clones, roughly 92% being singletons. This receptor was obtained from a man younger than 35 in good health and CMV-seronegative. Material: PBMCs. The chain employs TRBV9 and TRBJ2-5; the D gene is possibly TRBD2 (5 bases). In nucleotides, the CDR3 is TGTGCCAGCAGCGGCCCCACTAGTCGAGCCCAGTACTTC. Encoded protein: CASSGPTSRAQYF.